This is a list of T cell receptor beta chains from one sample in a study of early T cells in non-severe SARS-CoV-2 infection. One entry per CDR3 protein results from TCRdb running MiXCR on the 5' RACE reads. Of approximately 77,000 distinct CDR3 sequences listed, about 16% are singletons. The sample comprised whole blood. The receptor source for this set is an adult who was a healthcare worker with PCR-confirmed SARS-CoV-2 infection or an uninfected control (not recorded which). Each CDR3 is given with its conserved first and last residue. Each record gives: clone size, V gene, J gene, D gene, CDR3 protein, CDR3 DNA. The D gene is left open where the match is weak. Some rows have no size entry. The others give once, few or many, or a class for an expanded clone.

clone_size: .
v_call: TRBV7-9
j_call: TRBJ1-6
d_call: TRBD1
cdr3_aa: CASSFRTGVPGSPLHF
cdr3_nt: TGTGCCAGCAGCTTTAGGACAGGCGTCCCGGGTTCACCCCTCCACTTT

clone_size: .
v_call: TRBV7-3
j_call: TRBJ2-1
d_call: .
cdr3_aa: CASSPVGLPNNEQFF
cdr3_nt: TGTGCCAGCAGCCCAGTTGGTCTACCTAACAATGAGCAGTTCTTC

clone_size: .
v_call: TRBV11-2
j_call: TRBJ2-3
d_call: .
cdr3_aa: CASSHVVLTDTQYF
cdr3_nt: TGTGCCAGCAGTCACGTGGTCTTGACAGATACGCAGTATTTT

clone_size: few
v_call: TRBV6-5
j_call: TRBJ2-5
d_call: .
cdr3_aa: CASSPSGRETQYF
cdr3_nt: TGTGCCAGCAGTCCAAGCGGGCGGGAGACCCAGTACTTC

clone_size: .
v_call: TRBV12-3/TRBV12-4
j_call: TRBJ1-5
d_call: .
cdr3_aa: CASGLDLPQHF
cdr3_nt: TGTGCCAGCGGGCTGGATTTGCCCCAGCATTTT

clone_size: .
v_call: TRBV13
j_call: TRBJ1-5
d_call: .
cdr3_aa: CASSLEGGSNQPQHF
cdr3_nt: TGTGCCAGCAGCTTAGAGGGGGGTAGCAATCAGCCCCAGCATTTT

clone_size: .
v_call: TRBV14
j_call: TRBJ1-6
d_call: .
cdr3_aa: CASSQAYGWPLHF
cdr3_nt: TGTGCCAGCAGCCAAGCCTACGGCTGGCCCCTCCACTTT

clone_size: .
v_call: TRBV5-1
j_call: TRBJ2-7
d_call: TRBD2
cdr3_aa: CTSRPWTSGKQSEQYF
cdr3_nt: TGCACCAGCAGACCCTGGACTAGCGGGAAGCAAAGCGAGCAGTACTTC

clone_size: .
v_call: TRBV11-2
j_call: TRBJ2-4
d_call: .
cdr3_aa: CASSLGLMRNIQYF
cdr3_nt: TGTGCCAGCAGCTTAGGCCTGATGCGAAACATTCAGTACTTC

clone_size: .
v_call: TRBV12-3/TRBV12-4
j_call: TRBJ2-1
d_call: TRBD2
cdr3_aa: CASSFGRGSPTFIEQFF
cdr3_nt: TGTGCCAGCAGTTTTGGGAGGGGCAGCCCCACTTTTATTGAGCAGTTCTTC

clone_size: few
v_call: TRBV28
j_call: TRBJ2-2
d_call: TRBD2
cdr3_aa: CASSSTPSGNTGELFF
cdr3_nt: TGTGCCAGCAGTTCAACTCCTAGCGGGAACACCGGGGAGCTGTTTTTT

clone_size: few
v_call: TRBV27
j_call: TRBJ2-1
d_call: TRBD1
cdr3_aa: CASSRRTGVGNEQFF
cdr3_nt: TGTGCCAGCAGTCGACGGACAGGGGTTGGCAATGAGCAGTTCTTC

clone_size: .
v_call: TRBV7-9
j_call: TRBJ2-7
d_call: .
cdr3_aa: CASSQLSRSSYEQYF
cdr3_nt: TGTGCCAGCAGCCAACTGAGTCGGAGCTCCTACGAGCAGTACTTC

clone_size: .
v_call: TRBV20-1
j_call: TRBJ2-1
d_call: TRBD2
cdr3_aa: CSARLAGGPYNEQFF
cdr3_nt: TGCAGTGCTAGACTAGCGGGAGGACCTTACAATGAGCAGTTCTTC

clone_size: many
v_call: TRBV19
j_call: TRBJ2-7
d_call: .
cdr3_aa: CASSIGPRGPFYEQYF
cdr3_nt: TGTGCCAGTAGTATAGGACCCAGGGGCCCGTTCTACGAGCAGTACTTC

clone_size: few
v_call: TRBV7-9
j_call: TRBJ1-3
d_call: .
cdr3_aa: CASSLDGNTIYF
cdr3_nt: TGTGCCAGCAGCTTAGATGGAAACACCATATATTTT

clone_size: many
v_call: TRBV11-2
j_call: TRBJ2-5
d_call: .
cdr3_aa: CASSRELKTQYF
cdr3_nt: TGTGCCAGCAGCCGGGAGTTAAAGACCCAGTACTTC

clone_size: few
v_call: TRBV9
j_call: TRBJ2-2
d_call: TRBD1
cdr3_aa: CASSEDRGGGELFF
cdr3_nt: TGTGCCAGCAGCGAGGACAGGGGCGGCGGGGAGCTGTTTTTT

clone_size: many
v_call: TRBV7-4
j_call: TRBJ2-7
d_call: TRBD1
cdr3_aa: CASSGDRGLWEQYF
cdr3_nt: TGTGCCAGCAGCGGGGACAGGGGGCTCTGGGAGCAGTACTTC

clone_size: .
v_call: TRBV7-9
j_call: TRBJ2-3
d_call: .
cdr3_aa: CASSLDTQYF
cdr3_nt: TGTGCCAGCAGCTTAGATACGCAGTATTTT

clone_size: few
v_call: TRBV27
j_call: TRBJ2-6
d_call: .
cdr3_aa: CASSLIGALRSGANVLTF
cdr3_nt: TGTGCCAGCAGTTTAATTGGGGCCTTGCGCTCTGGGGCCAACGTCCTGACTTTC

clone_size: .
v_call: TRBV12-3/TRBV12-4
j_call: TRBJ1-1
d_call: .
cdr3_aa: CASKPSRGFNTEAFF
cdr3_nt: TGTGCCAGCAAACCAAGCCGGGGGTTCAACACTGAAGCTTTCTTT

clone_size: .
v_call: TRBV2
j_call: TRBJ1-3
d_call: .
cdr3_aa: CASSEGKGTGNTIYF
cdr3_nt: TGTGCCAGCAGTGAAGGGAAAGGGACAGGAAACACCATATATTTT

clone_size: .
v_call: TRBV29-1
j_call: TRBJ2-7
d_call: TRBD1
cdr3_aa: CSVTLWGQGSYEQYF
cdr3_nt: TGCAGCGTTACCCTGTGGGGACAGGGCTCCTACGAGCAGTACTTC

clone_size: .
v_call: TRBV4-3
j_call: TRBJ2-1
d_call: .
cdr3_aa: CASSQDGTDNEQFF
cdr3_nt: TGCGCCAGCAGCCAAGATGGGACCGACAATGAGCAGTTCTTC

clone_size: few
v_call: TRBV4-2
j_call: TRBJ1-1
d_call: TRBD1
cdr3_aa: CASSPMDRDGTEAFF
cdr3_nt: TGTGCCAGCAGCCCGATGGACAGGGACGGCACTGAAGCTTTCTTT

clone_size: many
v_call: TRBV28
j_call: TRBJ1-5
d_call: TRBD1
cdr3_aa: CASSLAGTGGQPQHF
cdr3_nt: TGTGCCAGCAGTTTAGCCGGGACAGGAGGTCAGCCCCAGCATTTT

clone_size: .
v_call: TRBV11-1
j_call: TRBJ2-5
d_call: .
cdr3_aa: CASSLRKSWETQYF
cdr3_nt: TGTGCCAGCAGCTTAAGGAAATCCTGGGAGACCCAGTACTTC

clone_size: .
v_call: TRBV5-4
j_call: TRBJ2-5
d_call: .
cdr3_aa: CASSFGLGQETQYF
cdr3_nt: TGTGCCAGCAGCTTTGGCTTGGGGCAAGAGACCCAGTACTTC

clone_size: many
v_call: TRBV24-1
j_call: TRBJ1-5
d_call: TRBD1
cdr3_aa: CATSDTGTGKDQPQHF
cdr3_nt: TGTGCCACCAGTGACACCGGGACAGGGAAGGATCAGCCCCAGCATTTT

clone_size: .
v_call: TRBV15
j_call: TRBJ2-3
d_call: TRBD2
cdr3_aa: CATSGGLAGADTQYF
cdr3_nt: TGTGCCACCAGCGGTGGACTAGCGGGAGCAGATACGCAGTATTTT

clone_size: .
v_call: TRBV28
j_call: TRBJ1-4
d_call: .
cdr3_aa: CANSANEKLFF
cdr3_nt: TGTGCCAACAGTGCTAATGAAAAACTGTTTTTT

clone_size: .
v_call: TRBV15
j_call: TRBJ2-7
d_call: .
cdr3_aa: CATSRDRQASYEQYF
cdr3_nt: TGTGCCACCAGCAGAGATCGGCAGGCATCCTACGAGCAGTACTTC

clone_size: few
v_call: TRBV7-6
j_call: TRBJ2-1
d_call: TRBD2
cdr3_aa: CASSPTPSGRTYNEQFF
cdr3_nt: TGTGCCAGCAGCCCCACACCTAGCGGGAGAACCTACAATGAGCAGTTCTTC

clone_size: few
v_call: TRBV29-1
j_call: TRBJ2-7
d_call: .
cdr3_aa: CSVVVRVGEQYF
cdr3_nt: TGCAGCGTTGTTGTCCGGGTGGGGGAGCAGTACTTC

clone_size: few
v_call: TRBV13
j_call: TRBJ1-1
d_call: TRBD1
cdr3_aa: CASSWTGWGNTEAFF
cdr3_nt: TGTGCCAGCAGCTGGACAGGATGGGGGAACACTGAAGCTTTCTTT

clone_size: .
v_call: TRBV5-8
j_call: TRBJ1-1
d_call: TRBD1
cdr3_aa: CASSNGQGVLLRNTEAFF
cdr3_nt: TGTGCCAGCAGCAATGGACAGGGAGTATTATTAAGAAACACTGAAGCTTTCTTT

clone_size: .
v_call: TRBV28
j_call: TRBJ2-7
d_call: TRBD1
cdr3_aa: CASRSDRGLSYEQYF
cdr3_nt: TGTGCCAGCAGATCCGACAGGGGGCTATCCTACGAGCAGTACTTC

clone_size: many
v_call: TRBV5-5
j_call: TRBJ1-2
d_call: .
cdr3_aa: CASSLDWTHDNYGYTF
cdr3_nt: TGTGCCAGCAGCTTGGATTGGACGCATGATAACTATGGCTACACCTTC

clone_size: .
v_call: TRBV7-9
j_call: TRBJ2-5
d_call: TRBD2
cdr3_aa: CASSPFAGGQETQYF
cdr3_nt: TGTGCCAGCAGCCCCTTCGCGGGAGGCCAAGAGACCCAGTACTTC

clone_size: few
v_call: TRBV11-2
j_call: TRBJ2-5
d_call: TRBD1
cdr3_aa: CASSSPGQALETQYF
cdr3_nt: TGTGCCAGCAGCTCCCCGGGACAGGCCTTGGAGACCCAGTACTTC

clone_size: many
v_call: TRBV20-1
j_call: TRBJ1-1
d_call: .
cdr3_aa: CSADPGGLNTEAFF
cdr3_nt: TGCAGTGCCGACCCTGGCGGGCTGAACACTGAAGCTTTCTTT

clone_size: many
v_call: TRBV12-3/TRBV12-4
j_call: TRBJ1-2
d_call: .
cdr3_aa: CASRKERSYGYTF
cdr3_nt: TGTGCCAGCAGGAAGGAAAGGAGCTATGGCTACACCTTC

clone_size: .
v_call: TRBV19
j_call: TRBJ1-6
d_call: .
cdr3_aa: CASGRDDNNSPLHF
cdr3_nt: TGTGCCAGTGGCCGGGACGATAATAATTCACCCCTCCACTTT

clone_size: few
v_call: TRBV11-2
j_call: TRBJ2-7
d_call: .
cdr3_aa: CASSTLYEQYF
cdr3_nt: TGTGCCAGCAGCACTCTCTACGAGCAGTACTTC

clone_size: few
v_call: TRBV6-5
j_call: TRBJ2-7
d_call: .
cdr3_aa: CASRPGPGYEQYF
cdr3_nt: TGTGCCAGCAGACCGGGTCCAGGTTACGAGCAGTACTTC

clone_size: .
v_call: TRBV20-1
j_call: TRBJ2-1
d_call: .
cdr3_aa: CSARGARYNEQFF
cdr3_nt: TGCAGTGCCAGGGGGGCCAGGTACAATGAGCAGTTCTTC

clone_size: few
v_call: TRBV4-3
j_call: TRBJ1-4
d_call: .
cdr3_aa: CASSQGTASSEKLFF
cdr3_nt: TGCGCCAGCAGCCAAGGGACAGCCAGTTCTGAAAAACTGTTTTTT

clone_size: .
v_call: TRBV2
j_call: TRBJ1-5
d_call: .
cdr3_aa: CASSVIVGKPQHF
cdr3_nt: TGTGCCAGCAGTGTCATCGTTGGGAAGCCCCAGCATTTT

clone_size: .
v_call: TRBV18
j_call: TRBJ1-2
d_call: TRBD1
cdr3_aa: CASSLGTGDFYGYTF
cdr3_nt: TGTGCCAGCTCACTCGGGACAGGGGATTTCTATGGCTACACCTTC

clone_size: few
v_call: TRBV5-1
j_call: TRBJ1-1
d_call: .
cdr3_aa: CASFPLGKNTEAFF
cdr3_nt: TGCGCCAGCTTCCCCCTGGGGAAGAACACTGAAGCTTTCTTT

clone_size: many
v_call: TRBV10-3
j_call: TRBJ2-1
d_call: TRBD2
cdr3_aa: CAISESVAGGPSEQFF
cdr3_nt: TGTGCCATCAGTGAGTCCGTAGCGGGAGGGCCAAGTGAGCAGTTCTTC

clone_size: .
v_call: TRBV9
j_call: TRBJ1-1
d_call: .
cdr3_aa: CASSLSPSRDTEAFF
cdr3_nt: TGTGCCAGCAGCCTATCCCCCAGCCGAGACACTGAAGCTTTCTTT

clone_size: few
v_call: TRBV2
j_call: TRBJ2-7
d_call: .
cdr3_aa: CASSIGQPPHEQYF
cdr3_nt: TGTGCCAGCAGTATCGGACAGCCGCCCCACGAGCAGTACTTC

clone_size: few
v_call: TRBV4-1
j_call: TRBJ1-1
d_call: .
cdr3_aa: CASSQDRSVNTEAFF
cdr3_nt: TGCGCCAGCAGCCAAGATCGTTCTGTGAACACTGAAGCTTTCTTT

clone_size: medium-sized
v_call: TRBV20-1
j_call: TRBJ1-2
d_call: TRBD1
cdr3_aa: CSARADRGHTF
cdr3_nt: TGCAGTGCTAGAGCGGACAGGGGACACACCTTC

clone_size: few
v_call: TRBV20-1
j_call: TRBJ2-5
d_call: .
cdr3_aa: CSASMISGAETQYF
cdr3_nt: TGCAGTGCTAGCATGATTTCGGGAGCAGAGACCCAGTACTTC

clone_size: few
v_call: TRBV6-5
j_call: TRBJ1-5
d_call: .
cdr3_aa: CASSYDGERQPQHF
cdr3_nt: TGTGCCAGCAGTTACGACGGGGAACGGCAGCCCCAGCATTTT

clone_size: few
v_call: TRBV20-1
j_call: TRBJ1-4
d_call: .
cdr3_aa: CSARAGGAYNEKLFF
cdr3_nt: TGCAGTGCAAGAGCCGGGGGCGCTTATAATGAAAAACTGTTTTTT